The 11 T cell receptor beta chains below all came from one sample that was sequenced in a study of monozygotic twins with inflammatory bowel disease. TCRdb derives one entry per CDR3 protein from the 5' RACE reads, leaving out DNA. Its listing shows around 140,000 distinct CDR3 sequences. Sequenced input: blood. These receptors all stem from a human donor with ulcerative colitis or Crohn's disease, or a healthy co-twin of an affected twin (not recorded which).

The chain combines TRBV4-1 with TRBJ1-1; lacking DNA, the TRBD1 call made by TCRdb goes unchecked. The germline CDR1 and CDR2 sequences are MGHRA and YSYEKL. This CDR3 contains 16 residues. The chain's CDR3 is CASSQARRTQNTEAFF.

The CDR3 sequence is CASSLEATTDTQYF. V is TRBV5-1 and J is TRBJ2-3. Per the germline V gene, CDR1 is SGHRS and CDR2 is YFSETQ. The CDR3 has 14 amino acids.

V and J are TRBV28 and TRBJ2-7. Germline V CDR1 and CDR2: MDHEN, SYDVKM. The length of the CDR3 is 15 residues. CDR3 protein: CASVGRDGGAYEQYF. The variable domain in full, completed from reference TRBV28 and TRBJ2-7, reads DVKVTQSSRYLVKRTGEKVFLECVQDMDHENMFWYRQDPGLGLRLIYFSYDVKMKEKGDIPEGYSVSREKKERFSLILESASTNQTSMYLCASVGRDGGAYEQYFGPGTRLTVT.

The chain has TRBV3-1 and TRBJ1-4. The CDR3 covers 14 residues. Germline-derived CDR1 and CDR2 are LGHDT and YNNKEL (reference sequence). The CDR3 sequence: CASSHYGPNEKLFF.

The rearrangement links TRBV12-2 to TRBJ1-6; the TRBD1 assignment by TCRdb is unverifiable without DNA. TRBV12-2 is annotated as a pseudogene. This CDR3 contains 20 residues. CDR3 region: CASRLPANRQGYSQNSPLHF.

This chain connects TRBV24-1 to TRBJ2-7; without DNA, the TCRdb call of TRBD1 cannot be checked. This CDR3 is 15 amino acids long. CDR1 and CDR2 (germline): KGHDR, SFDVKD. CDR3 sequence: CATSDSGTGVREQYF.

This chain uses TRBV20-1 with TRBJ1-1; TCRdb names TRBD1, which stays unverified in the absence of DNA. The CDR3 consists of 15 residues. Germline V gives CDR1 DFQATT, CDR2 SNEGSKA (reference sequence). Here the CDR3 reads CSARDFRTNREEAFF.

This CDR3 reads CASSLGGQVTQYF. The gene calls are TRBV5-1 and TRBJ2-5; TCRdb lists TRBD1, though no DNA is available to test this call. The CDR3 has 13 amino acids. Germline lookup yields CDR1 SGHRS and CDR2 YFSETQ. The whole variable domain, filled in from reference TRBV5-1 and TRBJ2-5, reads KAGVTQTPRYLIKTRGQQVTLSCSPISGHRSVSWYQQTPGQGLQFLFEYFSETQRNKGNFPGRFSGRQFSNSRSEMNVSTLELGDSALYLCASSLGGQVTQYFGPGTRLLVL.

The chain uses TRBV5-1 and TRBJ2-2. Germline lookup yields CDR1 SGHRS and CDR2 YFSETQ. The CDR3 length is 15 residues. The CDR3 region is CASSPRVPNTGELFF.

The rearrangement joins TRBV6-5 to TRBJ1-2; the D gene TCRdb calls, TRBD1, cannot be checked with no DNA. CDR1 and CDR2 (germline): MNHEY, SVGAGI. The CDR3 contains 15 residues. CDR3 region: CASSSPDRAFYGYTF.

V is TRBV6-1 and J is TRBJ1-6; the TCRdb call, TRBD1, lacks DNA for checking. The CDR3 is 14 amino acids. Germline CDR1 is MNHNS and CDR2 is SASEGT. CDR3 protein: CASTQDRINSPLHF.